The present entry profiles one TCR beta chain with its context. What this receptor recognizes is not known. It has no much larger one-base neighbor in the sample; base qualities were not kept. The entry originates in a study of T-cell memory formation after mild COVID-19 (dated by TCRdb to 2020 to 2022). Regarding the complete study: TCR sequence clusters from the two donors were largely donor specific. Longitudinal TCRalpha and TCRbeta repertoire sequencing tracked T-cell clones expanding and contracting after mild COVID-19 in a couple of donors. The cohort comprised two young, previously healthy adult volunteers, one female and one male. Study-wide findings and limitations: Contracting CD4+ clones were located mainly in the CM and EM memory subsets, whereas CD8+ clones were found to be enriched in EMRA. Some responding clones were detected in pre-infection memory, which suggested that pre-existing cross-reactive memory T cells had joined the SARS-CoV-2 response. Clones contracting from day 15 to 85 had balanced CD4/CD8 phenotypes, while a second wave expanding from day 15 to 37 was biased towards CD4+. SARS-CoV-2 specificity of the second-wave clones peaking on day 37 was not confirmed. The study covered only two mild cases, and larger cohorts including severe cases with pre-infection samples were considered necessary.

The instrument given in TCRdb is Illumina NovaSeq 6000. TCRalpha and TCRbeta cDNA libraries were built by 5'RACE with constant-segment primers, adding sample barcodes and unique molecular identifiers. Trizol reagent was used to extract RNA from every sample. Amplification of the libraries took two PCR steps, and the second step added a second sample barcode plus Illumina TruSeq adapters. Sequencing of the libraries was done on an Illumina NovaSeq, producing 2 x 150 bp paired-end reads. The published analysis was carried out like this. With migec v1.2.7, reads were demultiplexed and then collapsed into UMI-guided consensus sequences. Using mixcr v2.1.11, the UMI consensuses were aligned to TRA and TRB V and J templates and assembled into clonotypes. Expanded or contracted clonotypes were those called significant by both edgeR and NoisET, with noise models trained on biological replicates. For edgeR calls, a false discovery rate-adjusted p below 0.01 and a log2 fold-change threshold of 1 were applied. As an exploratory analysis of dynamics, PCA with hierarchical clustering was applied to max-normalized trajectories of the 1000 most abundant clonotypes. Each responding clone was given a CD4 or CD8 phenotype based on the CD4+ and CD8+ repertoires, which had been sequenced separately. TCRdb reprocessed the public reads (quality trimming at Q25 with fastp, clone calling with MiXCR) and kept in-frame beta chains. Duplicate CDR3 protein sequences are folded into a single record with the most common DNA and genes. What appears here as the V and J calls and clone size reflects TCRdb's work, not the paper's. This sample has roughly 200,000 distinct CDR3 sequences in its table, and more than 15% of those were observed once. About 2% of the sample goes to the ten largest clones.

Ficoll-Paque density gradient centrifugation was used to isolate PBMCs. The CDR3 has 16 amino acids, counting the end cysteine and phenylalanine. Only CDR3 DNA remains: 48 bases, in frame from the first base. Sequences SGHAT (CDR1) and FQNNGV (CDR2) are obtained from the germline V gene. Relative to germline, V is 3 bases shorter and J is 4 bases shorter, with 15 bases between their ends. The chain couples TRBV11-2 to TRBJ1-4, with the D gene uncertain. Material for sequencing was PBMCs or a T cell subset sorted from them (not recorded which). The receptor comes from an adult woman who had mild COVID-19 (a few samples of this study predate the infection). The sample titles of this study are shuffled in the database, so cell type and time point are left out; the donor was told from shared clones. The CDR3 is CASSFGDFLFNEKLFF. The DNA sequence follows: TGTGCCAGCAGCTTTGGTGATTTCCTCTTTAATGAAAAACTGTTTTTT.